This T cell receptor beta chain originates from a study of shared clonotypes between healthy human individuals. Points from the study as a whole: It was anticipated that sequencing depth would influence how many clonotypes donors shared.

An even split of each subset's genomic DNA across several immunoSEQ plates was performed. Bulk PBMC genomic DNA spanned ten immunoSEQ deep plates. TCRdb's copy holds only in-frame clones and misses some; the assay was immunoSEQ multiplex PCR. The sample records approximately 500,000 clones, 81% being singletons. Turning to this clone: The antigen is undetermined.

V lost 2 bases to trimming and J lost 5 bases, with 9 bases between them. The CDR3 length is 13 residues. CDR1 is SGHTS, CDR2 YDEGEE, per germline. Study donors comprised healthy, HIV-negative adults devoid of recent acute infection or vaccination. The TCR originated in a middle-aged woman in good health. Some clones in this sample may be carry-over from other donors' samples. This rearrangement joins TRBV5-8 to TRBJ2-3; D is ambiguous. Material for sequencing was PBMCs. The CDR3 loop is CASSLGLGDTQYF. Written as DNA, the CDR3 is TGTGCCAGCAGCTTAGGATTGGGAGATACGCAGTATTTT.